Listed below are T cell receptor beta chains from one sample, sequenced in a study of T-cell reconstitution after alpha-beta-depleted transplantation in children. TCRdb recomputed calls from the PCR reads with MiXCR, one row per CDR3 protein. The sample consists of 250,000 to 300,000 distinct CDR3 sequences, over 7.5% of them appearing once. Specimen: peripheral blood, collected 360 days after TCRalphabeta/CD19-depleted stem cell transplant. The receptors shown here come from a female patient aged 2-15 years who had a stem cell transplant for Fanconi anemia, so the T cells may come from the graft donor. CDR3s include the opening cysteine and the closing phenylalanine or tryptophan. The D gene is left open where the match is weak. Expanded clones get a size class; other rows say once, few or many, or leave the size out.

size: NA; D: NA; J: TRBJ1-2; V: TRBV5-1; DNA: TGCGCCAGCAGCTTGGCCGCGGGAGAGGGCTACACCTTC; CDR3: CASSLAAGEGYTF
size: many; D: NA; J: TRBJ2-1; V: TRBV11-2; DNA: TGTGCCAGCAGCCTAATGGGGGTCGCTAGCGAGCAGTTCTTC; CDR3: CASSLMGVASEQFF
size: few; D: NA; J: TRBJ2-2; V: TRBV6-1; DNA: TGTGCCAGCAGACTTGCCGTAGGGGTTGAATTGACCGGGGAGCTGTTTTTT; CDR3: CASRLAVGVELTGELFF
size: many; D: NA; J: TRBJ1-2; V: TRBV12-3/TRBV12-4; DNA: TGTGCCAGCAGTGTGCAGAGTAACTATGGCTACACCTTC; CDR3: CASSVQSNYGYTF
size: many; D: NA; J: TRBJ2-5; V: TRBV18; DNA: TGTGCCAGCTCACCACTTACCAGGGGGGGACTGTCTCAAGAGACCCAGTACTTC; CDR3: CASSPLTRGGLSQETQYF
size: NA; D: NA; J: TRBJ1-1; V: TRBV9; DNA: TGTGCCAGCAGCGTAGCGGTGGCTGGTGAAGCTTTCTTT; CDR3: CASSVAVAGEAFF
size: few; D: TRBD1; J: TRBJ2-1; V: TRBV24-1; DNA: TGTGCCACCAGTGAAACTAGAGGGGGCCCTAGCTCCTACAATGAGCAGTTCTTC; CDR3: CATSETRGGPSSYNEQFF
size: once; D: NA; J: TRBJ2-3; V: TRBV5-5; DNA: TGTGCCAGCAGCTTGTGGGGTATGGATACGCAGTATTTT; CDR3: CASSLWGMDTQYF
size: many; D: NA; J: TRBJ2-1; V: TRBV24-1; DNA: TGTGCCACCAGTGATCTGGGACCGTACAATGAGCAGTTCTTC; CDR3: CATSDLGPYNEQFF
size: many; D: TRBD2; J: TRBJ2-5; V: TRBV5-1; DNA: TGCGCCAGCAGCCTGGGGACTAGCGCAGAAGAGACCCAGTACTTC; CDR3: CASSLGTSAEETQYF
size: many; D: TRBD1; J: TRBJ2-1; V: TRBV28; DNA: TGTGCCAGCATCCCACTGGGACAGCGCAATGAGCAGTTCTTC; CDR3: CASIPLGQRNEQFF
size: few; D: NA; J: TRBJ1-1; V: TRBV11-2; DNA: TGTGCCAGCAGCCTTCGGATGCCGGGGTACACTGAAGCTTTCTTT; CDR3: CASSLRMPGYTEAFF
size: many; D: TRBD2; J: TRBJ2-2; V: TRBV4-2; DNA: TGTGCCAGCAGCCAAGAACTAGCGGGGGGGTCGAACACCGGGGAGCTGTTTTTT; CDR3: CASSQELAGGSNTGELFF
size: many; D: TRBD1; J: TRBJ2-7; V: TRBV11-1; DNA: TGTGCCAGCAGCTTACAGGGGGCCGAGCAGTACTTC; CDR3: CASSLQGAEQYF
size: few; D: NA; J: TRBJ1-1; V: TRBV7-8; DNA: TGTGCCAGCAGCCAAGGCCTGGGGGGGAACACTGAAGCTTTCTTT; CDR3: CASSQGLGGNTEAFF
size: many; D: NA; J: TRBJ2-7; V: TRBV6-5; DNA: TGTGCCAGCAGGAGATATAGTGGCCACGAGCAGTACTTC; CDR3: CASRRYSGHEQYF
size: NA; D: TRBD2; J: TRBJ2-1; V: TRBV5-5; DNA: TGTGCCTCCGAAGGGGAGTGGGAGGGTAATGAGCAGTTCTTC; CDR3: CASEGEWEGNEQFF